The T cell receptor beta chain under discussion was sequenced for a study of cytomegalovirus exposure and HLA in healthy donors. The study's findings and limits: The number of N-insertions in an Asian-associated ancestry cluster was reportedly below the approximately 690-donor mean in a later analysis.

With respect to this clone: No antigen is known for it.

PCR primers comprised 60 Vbeta and 13 Jbeta primers. The repertoire was sequenced with immunoSEQ multiplex PCR; TCRdb's copy has only in-frame clones and lacks some. Among 90,000 to 120,000 clones listed, 78% were seen once. V lost 3 bases to trimming and J lost 2 bases; unmatched junction nucleotides: 5. CDR3 length: 16 residues. The germline V gene encodes CDR1 SGHTA and CDR2 FQGNSA. The receptor was derived from a woman aged 35 to 49 in good health and CMV-seronegative. Sequencing was performed on PBMCs. The chain carries TRBV7-2 and TRBJ2-7; 12 nucleotides align to TRBD2. For the CDR3, the DNA is TGTGCCAGCAGCTTGTCCACTAGCGGGGGGACCTACGAGCAGTACTTC. Protein: CASSLSTSGGTYEQYF.